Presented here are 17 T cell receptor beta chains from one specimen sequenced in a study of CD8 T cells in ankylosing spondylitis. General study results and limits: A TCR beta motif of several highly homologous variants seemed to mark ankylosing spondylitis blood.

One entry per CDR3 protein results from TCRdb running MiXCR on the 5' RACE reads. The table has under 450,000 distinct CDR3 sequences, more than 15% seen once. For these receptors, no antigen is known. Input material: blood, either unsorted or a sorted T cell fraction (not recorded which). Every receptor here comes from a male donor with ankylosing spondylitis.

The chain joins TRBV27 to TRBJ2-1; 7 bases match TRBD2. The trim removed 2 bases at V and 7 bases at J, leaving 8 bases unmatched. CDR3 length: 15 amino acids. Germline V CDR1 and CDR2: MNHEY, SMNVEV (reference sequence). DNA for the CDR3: TGTGCCAGCAGTTTAGAGGGGAGGGGCACGAATGAGCAGTTCTTC. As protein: CASSLEGRGTNEQFF.

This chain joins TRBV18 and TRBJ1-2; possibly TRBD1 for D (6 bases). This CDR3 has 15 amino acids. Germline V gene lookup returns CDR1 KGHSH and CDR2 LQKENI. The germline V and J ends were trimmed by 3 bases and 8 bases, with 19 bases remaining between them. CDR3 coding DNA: TGTGCCAGCTCACCTTTGGCAGGGGAATTGGAAGGCTACACCTTC. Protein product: CASSPLAGELEGYTF.

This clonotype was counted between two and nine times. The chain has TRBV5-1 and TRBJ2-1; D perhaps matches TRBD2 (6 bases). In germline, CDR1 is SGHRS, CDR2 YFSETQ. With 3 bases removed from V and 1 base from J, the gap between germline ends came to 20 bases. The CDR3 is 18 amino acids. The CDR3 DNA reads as TGCGCCAGCAGCTCCATCAAGTCGACTAGTAAATCCTACAATGAGCAGTTCTTC. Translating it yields CASSSIKSTSKSYNEQFF.

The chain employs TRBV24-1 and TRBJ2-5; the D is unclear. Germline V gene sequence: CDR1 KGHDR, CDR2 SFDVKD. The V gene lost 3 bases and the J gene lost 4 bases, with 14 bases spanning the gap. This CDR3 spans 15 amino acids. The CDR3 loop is CATSDPRKGRETQYF. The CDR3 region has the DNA TGTGCCACCAGTGATCCTCGAAAGGGAAGAGAGACCCAGTACTTC.

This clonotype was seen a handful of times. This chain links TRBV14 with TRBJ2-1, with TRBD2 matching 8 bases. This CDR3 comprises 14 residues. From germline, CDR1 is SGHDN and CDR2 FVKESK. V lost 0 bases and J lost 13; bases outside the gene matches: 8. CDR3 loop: CASSQESLAGIQFF. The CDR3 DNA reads TGTGCCAGCAGCCAAGAGTCCCTAGCGGGTATTCAGTTCTTC.

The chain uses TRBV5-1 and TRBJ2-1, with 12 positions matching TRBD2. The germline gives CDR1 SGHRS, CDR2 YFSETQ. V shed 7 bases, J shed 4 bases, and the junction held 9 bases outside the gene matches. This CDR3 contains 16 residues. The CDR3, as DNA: TGCGCCAGCGGAACACAGACTAGCGGGGGTTACAATGAGCAGTTCTTC. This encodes CASGTQTSGGYNEQFF.

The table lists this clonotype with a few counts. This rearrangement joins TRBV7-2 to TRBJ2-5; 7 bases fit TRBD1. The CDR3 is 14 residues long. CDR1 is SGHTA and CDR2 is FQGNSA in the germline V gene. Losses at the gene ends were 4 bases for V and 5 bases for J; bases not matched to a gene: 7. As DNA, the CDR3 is TGTGCCAGCAGCTGGGGACAGAGCCATGAGACCCAGTACTTC. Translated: CASSWGQSHETQYF.

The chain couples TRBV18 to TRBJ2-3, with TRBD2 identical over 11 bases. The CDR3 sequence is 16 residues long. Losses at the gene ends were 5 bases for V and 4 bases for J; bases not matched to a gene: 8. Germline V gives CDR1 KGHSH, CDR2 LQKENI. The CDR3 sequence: CASSREPGLAADTQYF. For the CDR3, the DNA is TGTGCCAGCTCAAGAGAGCCGGGACTAGCGGCAGATACGCAGTATTTT.

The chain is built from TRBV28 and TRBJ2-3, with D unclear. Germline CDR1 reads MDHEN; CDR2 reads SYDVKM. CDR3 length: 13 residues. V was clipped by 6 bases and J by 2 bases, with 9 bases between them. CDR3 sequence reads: CASRRQNTDTQYF. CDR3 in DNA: TGTGCCAGCAGGAGACAAAACACAGATACGCAGTATTTT.

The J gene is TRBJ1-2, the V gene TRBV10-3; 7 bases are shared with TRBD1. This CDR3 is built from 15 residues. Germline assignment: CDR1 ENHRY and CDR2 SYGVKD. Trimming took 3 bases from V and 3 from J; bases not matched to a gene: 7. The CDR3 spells CAISDPGGTDYGYTF. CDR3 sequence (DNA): TGTGCCATCAGTGACCCCGGAGGGACAGACTATGGCTACACCTTC.

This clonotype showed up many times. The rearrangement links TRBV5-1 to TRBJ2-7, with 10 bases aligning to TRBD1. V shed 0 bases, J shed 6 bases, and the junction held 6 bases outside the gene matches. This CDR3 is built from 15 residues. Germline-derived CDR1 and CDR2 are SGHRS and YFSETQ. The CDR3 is CASSLVAGTGVEQYF. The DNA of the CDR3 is TGCGCCAGCAGCTTGGTGGCTGGGACAGGGGTCGAGCAGTACTTC.

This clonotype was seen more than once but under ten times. CDR3 sequence (DNA): TGTGCCACCAGCAGAGATATCCTCCCGGGACTAGCGGGAGCGGCAGATACGCAGTATTTT. This codes for CATSRDILPGLAGAADTQYF. The chain has TRBV15 and TRBJ2-3, with TRBD2 matching over 14 bases. V shed 0 bases, J shed 4 bases, and the junction held 12 bases outside the gene matches. CDR3 length: 20 amino acids. Per germline, CDR1 LNHNV and CDR2 YYDKDF (reference sequence).

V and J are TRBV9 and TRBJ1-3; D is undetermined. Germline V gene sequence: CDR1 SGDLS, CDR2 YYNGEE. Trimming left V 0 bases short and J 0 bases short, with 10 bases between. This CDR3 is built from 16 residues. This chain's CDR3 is CASSVGQPGSGNTIYF. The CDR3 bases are TGTGCCAGCAGCGTAGGCCAGCCAGGCTCTGGAAACACCATATATTTT.

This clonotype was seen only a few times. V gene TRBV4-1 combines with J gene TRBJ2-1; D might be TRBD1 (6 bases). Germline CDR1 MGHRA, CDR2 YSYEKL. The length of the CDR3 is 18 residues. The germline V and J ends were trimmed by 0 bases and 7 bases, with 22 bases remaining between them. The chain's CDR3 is CASSQEGAPAVGENEQFF. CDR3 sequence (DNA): TGCGCCAGCAGCCAAGAGGGGGCGCCCGCCGTCGGGGAGAATGAGCAGTTCTTC.

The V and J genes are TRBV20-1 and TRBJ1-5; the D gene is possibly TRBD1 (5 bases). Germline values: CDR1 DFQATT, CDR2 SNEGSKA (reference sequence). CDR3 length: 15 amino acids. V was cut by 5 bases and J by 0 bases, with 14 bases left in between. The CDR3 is CSAFAPGTSNQPQHF. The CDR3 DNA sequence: TGCAGTGCTTTTGCACCCGGGACTAGCAATCAGCCCCAGCATTTT.

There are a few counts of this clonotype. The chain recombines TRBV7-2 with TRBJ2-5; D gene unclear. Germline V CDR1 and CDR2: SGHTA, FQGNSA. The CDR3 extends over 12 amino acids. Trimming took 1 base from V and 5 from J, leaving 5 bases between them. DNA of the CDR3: TGTGCCAGCAGCTTAGGGACGGAGACCCAGTACTTC. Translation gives CASSLGTETQYF.

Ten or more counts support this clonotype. The CDR3 coding sequence is TGTGCCATGAAGTTACAGTGGGCAGCCCAAGATAGCAATCAGCCCCAGCATTTT. The encoded protein is CAMKLQWAAQDSNQPQHF. V usage is TRBV6-5 and J usage is TRBJ1-5, with D unresolved. Trimming shortened V by 10 bases and J by 0 bases, and 25 bases separated the two germline ends. The germline V gene encodes CDR1 MNHEY and CDR2 SVGAGI. CDR3 length: 18 amino acids.